This entry features one T cell receptor (beta chain) sequence. Its cognate antigen is unknown. TCRdb keeps only in-frame clones here, not all; method: immunoSEQ multiplex PCR. Of approximately 250 clones in the sample, under 25% are singletons; the top ten hold over 11%. This entry comes from a study of T cells in localized non-small cell lung cancer. Germline V gene lookup returns CDR1 MNHGY and CDR2 SAAAGT. This CDR3 has 15 amino acids. The V segment lost 10 bases and the J segment 5 bases; nucleotides outside the gene matches: 14. Study observations and caveats: Sequencing, confined to only one tumor region, leaves heterogeneity possible.

The receptor was derived from a male donor at least 60 years old with stage II lung adenocarcinoma. The J gene is TRBJ2-7, the V gene TRBV6-8; 10 bases line up with TRBD2. Sequences were derived from lung tumor tissue, sampled before any cancer treatment. For the CDR3, the DNA is TGTGCCATCGGGTCTCCAGCGGGAGGGCCCCACGAGCAGTACTTC. Its translation is CAIGSPAGGPHEQYF.